A selection of T cell receptor beta chains follows, all from one sample in a study of human T cells and chemical hapten exposure. In TCRdb, the RACE reads were re-called with MiXCR into one record per CDR3 protein. The sample carries approximately 400,000 distinct CDR3 sequences, 4.5% to 5.5% recorded once. Here the sequenced sample was whole blood, taken in connection with sensitization to the hapten diphenylcyclopropenone (DPC). The receptors stem from a woman in her forties or fifties with alopecia areata. Some clones in this sample may be carry-over from other donors' samples. The CDR3 runs from the conserved cysteine through the conserved F or W. D genes are given only for firm matches. A clone size is listed for some rows: how often the clone was seen (once, few, many), or a class if it is expanded.

size	V	J	D	DNA	CDR3
NA	TRBV7-2	TRBJ2-4	TRBD1	TGTGCCAGCAGCTTAGGACAGGGGAAGGACATTCAGTACTTC	CASSLGQGKDIQYF
many	TRBV7-8	TRBJ1-1	NA	TGTGCCAGCAGGGTGGGGGGAGAGGCCACTGAAGCTTTCTTT	CASRVGGEATEAFF
many	TRBV30	TRBJ2-5	NA	TGTGCCTGGGAGAGTCTGGGGAAGACCCAGTACTTC	CAWESLGKTQYF
many	TRBV11-2	TRBJ2-2	TRBD2	TGTGCCAGCAGCCTCGCGGCGGGAGGAGGCACCGGGGAGCTGTTTTTT	CASSLAAGGGTGELFF
many	TRBV12-5	TRBJ2-1	NA	TGTGCTAGTGGTTTGGTACCCGGGGGCTCCTACAATGAGCAGTTCTTC	CASGLVPGGSYNEQFF
many	TRBV6-2/TRBV6-3	TRBJ2-3	TRBD2	TGTGCCAGCAGTTACAATAGCGGGAGGGCAGAATCAGATACGCAGTATTTT	CASSYNSGRAESDTQYF
NA	TRBV7-8	TRBJ2-5	NA	TGTGCCAGCAACCTCAGACAGGCCCAAGAGACCCAGTACTTC	CASNLRQAQETQYF
NA	TRBV5-1	TRBJ2-6	NA	TGCGCCAGCAGCTTTGATCCTTCTGGGGCCAACGTCCTGACTTTC	CASSFDPSGANVLTF
many	TRBV4-1	TRBJ2-1	NA	TGCGCCAGCAGCCAAGTCTGGGGGCGAAAAGATGAGCAGTTCTTC	CASSQVWGRKDEQFF
many	TRBV6-5	TRBJ2-5	NA	TGTGCCAGCAGTTACAGTCGCCTAGGAGAGACCCAGTACTTC	CASSYSRLGETQYF
NA	TRBV10-2	TRBJ1-2	NA	TGCGCCAGCGAGGGAAATGACTATGGCTACACCTTC	CASEGNDYGYTF
few	TRBV24-1	TRBJ2-3	TRBD2	TGTGCCACCAGTGAAGGACTAGCGGGTCCCACAGATACGCAGTATTTT	CATSEGLAGPTDTQYF
many	TRBV5-1	TRBJ2-7	TRBD2	TGCGCCAGCAGCTTGGTGGCTAGCGGGGGAGCCTACGAGCAGTACTTC	CASSLVASGGAYEQYF
many	TRBV28	TRBJ2-7	NA	TGTGCCAGCAGTTTCTTGGTTGGCGGGGACCACGAGCAGTACTTC	CASSFLVGGDHEQYF
many	TRBV6-1	TRBJ1-5	NA	TGTGCCAGCAGTAACCGTAACCAGCCCCAGCATTTT	CASSNRNQPQHF
many	TRBV7-2	TRBJ1-2	NA	TGTGCCAGCAGCCTACTGGCAGCTAACTATGGCTACACCTTC	CASSLLAANYGYTF
NA	TRBV12-3/TRBV12-4	TRBJ1-1	NA	TGTGCCAGCAGTCGGATAGGAGGGGGAACTGAAGCTTTCTTT	CASSRIGGGTEAFF
many	TRBV20-1	TRBJ2-1	NA	TGCAGTGCTAGCGGGGGACCGTACAATGAGCAGTTCTTC	CSASGGPYNEQFF
NA	TRBV12-3/TRBV12-4	TRBJ2-1	NA	TGTGCCAGCAGCCCCACAACTTACAATGAGCAGTTCTTC	CASSPTTYNEQFF
few	TRBV3-1	TRBJ2-7	TRBD2	TGTGCCAGCAGCCAAACTAGCGGGAGGGAGGGTTACGAGCAGTACTTC	CASSQTSGREGYEQYF
NA	TRBV25-1	TRBJ1-4	NA	TGTGCCAGCAGGGGCCTAGACGGCCCAAATGAAAAACTGTTTTTT	CASRGLDGPNEKLFF
many	TRBV27	TRBJ2-3	NA	TGTGCCAGCAGTTTATACCCAGGTTCCACAGATACGCAGTATTTT	CASSLYPGSTDTQYF
many	TRBV20-1	TRBJ1-5	TRBD1	TGCAGTGCTAGAGAGGGACAGGGAACTGGGCCCCAGCATTTT	CSAREGQGTGPQHF
many	TRBV5-6	TRBJ2-7	NA	TGTGCCAGCAGCTTGATGGACAGCTACGAGCAGTACTTC	CASSLMDSYEQYF
many	TRBV7-2	TRBJ2-4	TRBD1	TGTGCCAGCAGCTCCCAGACAGGGTCCATAGCCAAAAACATTCAGTACTTC	CASSSQTGSIAKNIQYF
many	TRBV20-1	TRBJ2-7	NA	TGCAGTGCGAGGATCCTAGGGGAGGAGCAGTACTTC	CSARILGEEQYF
many	TRBV3-1	TRBJ2-1	TRBD2	TGTGCCAGCAGCCCGCTAGCGGGGGGCCGTTACAATGAGCAGTTCTTC	CASSPLAGGRYNEQFF
many	TRBV18	TRBJ2-3	TRBD1	TGTGCCAGCTCACCACCCATAGGACAGGGCCCAGATACGCAGTATTTT	CASSPPIGQGPDTQYF
few	TRBV7-8	TRBJ2-1	NA	TGTGCCAGCAGCTTAGCGGCAGAACAGCTGGGTAATGAGCAGTTCTTC	CASSLAAEQLGNEQFF
many	TRBV19	TRBJ2-4	NA	TGTGCCAGTAGTATAGCCGGCGGGACGCTTCTGGCCAAAAACATTCAGTACTTC	CASSIAGGTLLAKNIQYF
NA	TRBV30	TRBJ2-3	NA	TGTGCCTGGAGCGTAGCATGGGGAGTGGGGACAGATACGCAGTATTTT	CAWSVAWGVGTDTQYF
many	TRBV7-9	TRBJ2-1	TRBD2	TGTGCCAGCAGCCCCTCCGGGACTAGCCATTCCGAGCAGTTCTTC	CASSPSGTSHSEQFF
NA	TRBV24-1	TRBJ2-1	TRBD2	TGTGCCACGGAGACTAGCGGGAGTAGTAGGGGCTCCTACAATGAGCAGTTCTTC	CATETSGSSRGSYNEQFF
NA	TRBV19	TRBJ2-5	NA	TGTGCCAGTTCAGCTAGGAGTGAGACCCAGTACTTC	CASSARSETQYF
NA	TRBV2	TRBJ2-2	NA	TGTGCCAGCAGGGGGTTAATGGGAGCGAACACCGGGGAGCTGTTTTTT	CASRGLMGANTGELFF
few	TRBV18	TRBJ2-5	NA	TGTGCCAGCTCACCACGGCTGGGAGGCGAGACCCAGTACTTC	CASSPRLGGETQYF
many	TRBV6-5	TRBJ1-1	TRBD1	TGTGCCAGCAGTTACGGGGGGACAGCTAACACTGAAGCTTTCTTT	CASSYGGTANTEAFF
many	TRBV24-1	TRBJ2-7	TRBD1	TGTGCCACCAGTGATTCGTCCGGGGGACAGGACCCCTACGAGCAGTACTTC	CATSDSSGGQDPYEQYF
many	TRBV6-1	TRBJ1-5	NA	TGTGCCAGCAGTGATACCGGGGACGGTCAGCCCCAGCATTTT	CASSDTGDGQPQHF
NA	TRBV15	TRBJ2-3	TRBD1	TGTGCCACCAGCAGAGGACTGGGGACAGGACGATCCACAGATACGCAGTATTTT	CATSRGLGTGRSTDTQYF
many	TRBV4-3	TRBJ2-3	TRBD1	TGCGCCAGCAGCCAAGGACGACAGGGCGTCCCAGATACGCAGTATTTT	CASSQGRQGVPDTQYF
many	TRBV6-4	TRBJ2-1	TRBD2	TGTGCCAGCAGTGCACTAGCGGGAGATGAGCAGTTCTTC	CASSALAGDEQFF
many	TRBV7-9	TRBJ2-2	NA	TGTGCCAGCAGCTTAGATAGTAGTAGCGCCGGGGAGCTGTTTTTT	CASSLDSSSAGELFF
many	TRBV30	TRBJ2-7	NA	TGTGCCTGGAGAGGGGACCCCAGCCCCTACGAGCAGTACTTC	CAWRGDPSPYEQYF
many	TRBV28	TRBJ2-1	NA	TGTGCCAGCAGTCCTAGTATCTCCTACAATGAGCAGTTCTTC	CASSPSISYNEQFF
many	TRBV12-3/TRBV12-4	TRBJ2-7	NA	TGTGCCAGCAGTTTAGGCCCGTCCACCTACGAGCAGTACTTC	CASSLGPSTYEQYF
many	TRBV10-2	TRBJ2-7	NA	TGCGCCAGCACGGGGACTGAGACCTACGAGCAGTACTTC	CASTGTETYEQYF
NA	TRBV10-3	TRBJ1-5	NA	TGTGCCATCAGTGAGTCCTTAACGAGGGGTAGCAATCAGCCCCAGCATTTT	CAISESLTRGSNQPQHF
NA	TRBV12-1	TRBJ1-5	NA	TGTGCCAGCAGCTTTGTTGGGGACATATCTCTGGGGGTAAGCAATCAGCCCCAGCATTTT	CASSFVGDISLGVSNQPQHF
many	TRBV20-1	TRBJ2-1	NA	TGCAGTGCTAGGCGTCCTGTTAATGAGCAGTTCTTC	CSARRPVNEQFF